This T cell receptor (beta chain) was sequenced in a study of blood T cell repertoires in COVID-19 (dated by TCRdb to the early 2020s). Study-level background: Collaborator samples came from the United States, Italy and Spain and covered acute and convalescent phases of COVID-19. Subjects who had been exposed to COVID-19, were actively infected with it, or had recovered from it provided the deeply sampled blood TCRbeta repertoires that made up the dataset. Where HLA class I and class II types were available, the types were taken from metadata supplied by the sample provider, not from assay-based typing. A de-identified subject ID, COVID-19 status, age in years and sex were almost always included in the sample metadata. The repertoires were made available in a free public database intended to serve as a resource for research on the immune response to SARS-CoV-2. The samples were drawn from the first 160 participants of the ongoing ImmuneRACE study and from over 950 subjects provided by 6 global collaborators. The material from the prospective study consisted of cDNA or gDNA derived from T cells, B-cell-depleted T cells, or PBMCs.

General findings and caveats noted by the study authors: The amount of clinical and demographic metadata varied by source and participant and was provided uncurated.

The immunoSEQ Assay, a bias-controlled multiplex PCR, was used to amplify TCRbeta CDR3 regions from genomic DNA. The published analysis was carried out like this. Within the assay, amplification of reference gene primers was used to estimate how many nucleated cells each sample contained. To quantify the absolute abundance of each unique TCRbeta CDR3 rearrangement, sequence reads were collapsed and filtered. For each sample, productive Simpson clonality was calculated as the square root of Simpson's diversity index over productive rearrangements. Drawn from immuneACCESS, this table holds only the in-frame rearrangements with V and J called that TCRdb kept. Clones are partly lost; checked studies trace under half to an unresolved V gene and leave the rest unexplained. The V and J calls and clone size were taken over from that table, and D and trimming were inferred from the DNA. The sample yields some 400,000 clones; approximately 90% were counted once. The ten top clones hold over 0.7% of the sample.

To note about this clone: Its target antigen remains unknown. Base qualities were left out, and no much larger clone turns up one base away.

Enrolling through a virtual design, the prospective study's participants ranged in age from roughly 18 to 95 years and lived across around 25 United States geographic areas. Cohort assignment in the prospective study relied on participant-reported clinical history from a screening survey and a study questionnaire. Exposed participants had been in contact with someone with a PCR-confirmed or clinician-diagnosed COVID-19 case within 2 weeks of study entry. Each participant in the prospective study had whole blood, serum and a nasopharyngeal or oropharyngeal swab collected by mobile phlebotomists. Additional blood draws and questionnaires over a 2-month period could optionally be provided by prospective study participants. Prospective study blood samples were shipped either frozen or at room temperature before DNA extraction. From the cysteine up to the phenylalanine, the CDR3 has a length of 19 residues. Kept here is only the CDR3 DNA, which spans 57 bases and is read in frame from base 1. Deletion took 2 bases off V and 4 bases off J, with a span of 24 bases between the germline ends. The germline V gene specifies LGHNA as CDR1 and YSLEER as CDR2.

This sequence was found in a woman in her 40s who had been exposed to COVID-19. The sequenced material came from PBMCs or T cells enriched from blood (not recorded which). The sequence joins TRBV4-3 to TRBJ1-3; the best D guess is TRBD1, with 6 bases matching. The CDR3 corresponds to CASSQYHPRTQGSGNTIYF. The DNA reads TGCGCCAGCAGCCAATATCATCCCAGGACTCAGGGGAGCGGAAACACCATATATTTT.